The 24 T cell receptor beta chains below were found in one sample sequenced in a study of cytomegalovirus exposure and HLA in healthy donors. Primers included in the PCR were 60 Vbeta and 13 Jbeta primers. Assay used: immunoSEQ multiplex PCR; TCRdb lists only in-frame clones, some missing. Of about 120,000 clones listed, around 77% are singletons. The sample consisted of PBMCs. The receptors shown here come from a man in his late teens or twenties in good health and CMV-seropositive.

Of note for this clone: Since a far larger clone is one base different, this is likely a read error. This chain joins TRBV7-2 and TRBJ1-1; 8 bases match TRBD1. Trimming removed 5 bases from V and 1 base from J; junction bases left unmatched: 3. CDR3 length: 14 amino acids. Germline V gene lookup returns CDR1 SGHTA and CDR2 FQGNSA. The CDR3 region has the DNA TGTGCCAGCAGCCTCGGGACAGGGAACACTGAAGCTTTCTTT. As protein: CASSLGTGNTEAFF.

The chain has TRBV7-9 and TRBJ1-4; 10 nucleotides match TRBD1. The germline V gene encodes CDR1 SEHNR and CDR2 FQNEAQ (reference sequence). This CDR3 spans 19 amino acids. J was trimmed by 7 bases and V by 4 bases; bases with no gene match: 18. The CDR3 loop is CASSSNQATGGVSSEKLFF. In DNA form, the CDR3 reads TGTGCCAGCAGCTCCAACCAAGCGACAGGGGGCGTTTCGTCTGAAAAACTGTTTTTT.

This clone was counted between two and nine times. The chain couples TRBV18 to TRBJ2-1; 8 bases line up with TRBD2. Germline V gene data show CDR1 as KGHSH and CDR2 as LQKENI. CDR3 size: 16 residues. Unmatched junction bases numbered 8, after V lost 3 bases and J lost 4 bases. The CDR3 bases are TGTGCCAGCTCACCTCTAGTCAGCGGGGGTTACAATGAGCAGTTCTTC. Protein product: CASSPLVSGGYNEQFF.

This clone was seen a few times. The chain's CDR3 is CASSFSGQSYEQYF. The CDR3 DNA is TGTGCCAGCAGCTTCTCGGGACAGTCCTACGAGCAGTACTTC. The chain couples TRBV13 to TRBJ2-7; 7 nucleotides line up with TRBD1. This CDR3 contains 14 residues. Unmatched junction bases numbered 3, after V lost 3 bases and J lost 1 base. CDR1 is PRHDT and CDR2 is FYEKMQ in the germline V gene (reference sequence).

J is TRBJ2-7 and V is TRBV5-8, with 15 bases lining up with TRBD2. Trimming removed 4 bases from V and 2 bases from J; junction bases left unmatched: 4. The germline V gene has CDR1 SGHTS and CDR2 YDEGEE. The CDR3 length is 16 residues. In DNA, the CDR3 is TGTGCCAGCAGCCCGGGACTAGCGGGGGGTCCCTACGAGCAGTACTTC. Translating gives CASSPGLAGGPYEQYF.

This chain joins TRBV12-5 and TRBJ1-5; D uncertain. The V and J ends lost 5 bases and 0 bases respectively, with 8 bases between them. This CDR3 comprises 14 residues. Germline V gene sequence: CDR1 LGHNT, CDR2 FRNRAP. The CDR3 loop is CASGAYSSNQPQHF. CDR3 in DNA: TGTGCTAGTGGTGCTTACAGTAGCAATCAGCCCCAGCATTTT.

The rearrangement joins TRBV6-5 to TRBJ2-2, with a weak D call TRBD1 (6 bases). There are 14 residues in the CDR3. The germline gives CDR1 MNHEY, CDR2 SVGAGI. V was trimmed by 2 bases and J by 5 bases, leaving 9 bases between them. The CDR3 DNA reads TGTGCCAGCAGTTACCTGGGGGCGACCGGGGAGCTGTTTTTT. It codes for CASSYLGATGELFF.

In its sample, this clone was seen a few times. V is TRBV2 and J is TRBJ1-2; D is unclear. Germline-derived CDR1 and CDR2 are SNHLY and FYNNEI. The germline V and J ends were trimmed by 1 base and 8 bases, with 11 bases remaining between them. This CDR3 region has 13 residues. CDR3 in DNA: TGTGCCAGCAGTGAAGGACGGACGGGGGGCTACACCTTC. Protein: CASSEGRTGGYTF.

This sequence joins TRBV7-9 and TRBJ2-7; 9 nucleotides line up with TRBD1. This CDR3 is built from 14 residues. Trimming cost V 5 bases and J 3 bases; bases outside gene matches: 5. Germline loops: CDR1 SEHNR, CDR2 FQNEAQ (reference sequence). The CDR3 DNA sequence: TGTGCCAGCAGCAGACCGGGACAGGGCTACGAGCAGTACTTC. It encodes CASSRPGQGYEQYF.

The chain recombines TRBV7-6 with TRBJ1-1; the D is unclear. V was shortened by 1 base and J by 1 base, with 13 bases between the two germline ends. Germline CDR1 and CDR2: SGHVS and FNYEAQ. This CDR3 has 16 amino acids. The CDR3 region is CASSLGPGMENTEAFF. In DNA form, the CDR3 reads TGTGCCAGCAGCTTAGGACCGGGGATGGAGAACACTGAAGCTTTCTTT. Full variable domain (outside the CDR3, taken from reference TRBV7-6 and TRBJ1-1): GAGVSQSPRYKVTKRGQDVALRCDPISGHVSLYWYRQALGQGPEFLTYFNYEAQQDKSGLPNDRFSAERPEGSISTLTIQRTEQRDSAMYRCASSLGPGMENTEAFFGQGTRLTVV.

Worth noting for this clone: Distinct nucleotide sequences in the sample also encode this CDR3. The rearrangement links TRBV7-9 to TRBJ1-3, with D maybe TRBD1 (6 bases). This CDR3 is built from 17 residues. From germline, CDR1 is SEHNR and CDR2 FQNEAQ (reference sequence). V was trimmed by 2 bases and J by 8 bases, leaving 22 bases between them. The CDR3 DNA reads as TGTGCCAGCAGCTTACCCCTCAAGAATACAGGGAGGGACACCATATATTTT. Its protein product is CASSLPLKNTGRDTIYF.

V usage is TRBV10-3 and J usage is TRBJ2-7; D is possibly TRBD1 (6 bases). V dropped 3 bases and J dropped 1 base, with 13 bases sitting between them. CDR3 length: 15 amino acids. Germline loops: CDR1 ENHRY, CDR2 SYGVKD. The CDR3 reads CAISEPGTTSYEQYF. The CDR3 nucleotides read TGTGCCATCAGTGAACCCGGGACAACATCCTACGAGCAGTACTTC.

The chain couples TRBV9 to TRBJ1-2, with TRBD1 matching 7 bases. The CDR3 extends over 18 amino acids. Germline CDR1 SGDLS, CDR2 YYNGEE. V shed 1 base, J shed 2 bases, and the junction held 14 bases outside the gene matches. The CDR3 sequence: CASSVFRQGTAVNYGYTF. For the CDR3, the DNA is TGTGCCAGCAGCGTATTCCGTCAGGGGACAGCCGTGAACTATGGCTACACCTTC.

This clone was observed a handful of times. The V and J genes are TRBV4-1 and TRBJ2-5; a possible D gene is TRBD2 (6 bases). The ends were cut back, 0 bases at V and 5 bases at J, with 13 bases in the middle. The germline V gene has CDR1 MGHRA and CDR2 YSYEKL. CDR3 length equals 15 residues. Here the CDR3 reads CASSQDWSGRETQYF. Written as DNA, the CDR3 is TGCGCCAGCAGCCAAGATTGGTCAGGGAGGGAGACCCAGTACTTC.

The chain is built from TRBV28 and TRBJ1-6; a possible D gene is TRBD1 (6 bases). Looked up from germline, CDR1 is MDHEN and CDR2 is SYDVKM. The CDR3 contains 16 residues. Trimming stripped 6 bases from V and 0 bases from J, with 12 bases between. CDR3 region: CASRRTDSSYNSPLHF. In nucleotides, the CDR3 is TGTGCCAGCAGGCGGACAGATAGCTCCTATAATTCACCCCTCCACTTT. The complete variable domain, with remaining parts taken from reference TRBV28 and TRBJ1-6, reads DVKVTQSSRYLVKRTGEKVFLECVQDMDHENMFWYRQDPGLGLRLIYFSYDVKMKEKGDIPEGYSVSREKKERFSLILESASTNQTSMYLCASRRTDSSYNSPLHFGNGTRLTVT.

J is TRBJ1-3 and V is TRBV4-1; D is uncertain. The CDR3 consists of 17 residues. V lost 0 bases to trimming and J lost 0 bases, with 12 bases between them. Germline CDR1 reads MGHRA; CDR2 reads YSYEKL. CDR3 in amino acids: CASSQDPTVLSGNTIYF. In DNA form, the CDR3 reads TGCGCCAGCAGCCAAGATCCCACAGTCCTCTCTGGAAACACCATATATTTT.

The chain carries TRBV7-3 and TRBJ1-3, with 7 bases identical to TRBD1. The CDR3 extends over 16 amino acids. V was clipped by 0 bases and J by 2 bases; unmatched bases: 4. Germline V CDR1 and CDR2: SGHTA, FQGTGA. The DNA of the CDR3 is TGTGCCAGCAGCTTAACAGGGGGCTTCGCTGGAAACACCATATATTTT. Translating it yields CASSLTGGFAGNTIYF.

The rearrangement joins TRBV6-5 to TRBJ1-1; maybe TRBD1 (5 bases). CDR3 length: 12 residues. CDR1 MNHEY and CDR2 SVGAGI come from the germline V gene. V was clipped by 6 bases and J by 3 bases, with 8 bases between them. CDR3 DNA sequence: TGTGCCAGCAGGGCAGGGTACACTGAAGCTTTCTTT. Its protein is CASRAGYTEAFF.

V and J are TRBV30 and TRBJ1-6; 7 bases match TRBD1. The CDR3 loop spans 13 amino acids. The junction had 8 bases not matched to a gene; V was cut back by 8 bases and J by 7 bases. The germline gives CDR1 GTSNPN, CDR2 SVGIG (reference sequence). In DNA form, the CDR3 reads TGTGCCCACCACAGGGGCGGCAATTCACCCCTCCACTTT. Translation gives CAHHRGGNSPLHF. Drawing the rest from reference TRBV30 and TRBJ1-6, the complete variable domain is SQTIHQWPATLVQPVGSPLSLECTVEGTSNPNLYWYRQAAGRGLQLLFYSVGIGQISSEVPQNLSASRPQDRQFILSSKKLLLSDSGFYLCAHHRGGNSPLHFGNGTRLTVT.

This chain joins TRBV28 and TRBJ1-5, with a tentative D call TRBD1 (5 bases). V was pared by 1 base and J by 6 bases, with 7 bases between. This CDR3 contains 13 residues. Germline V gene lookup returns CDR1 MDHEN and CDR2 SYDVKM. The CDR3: CASSLSQGQPQHF. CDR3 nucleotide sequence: TGTGCCAGCAGTTTATCCCAGGGTCAGCCCCAGCATTTT.

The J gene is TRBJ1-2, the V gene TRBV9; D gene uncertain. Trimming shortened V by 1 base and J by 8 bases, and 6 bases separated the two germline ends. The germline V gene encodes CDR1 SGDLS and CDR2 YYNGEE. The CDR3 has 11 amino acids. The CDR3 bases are TGTGCCAGCAGCGTACCTCGGGGCTACACCTTC. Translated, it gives CASSVPRGYTF.

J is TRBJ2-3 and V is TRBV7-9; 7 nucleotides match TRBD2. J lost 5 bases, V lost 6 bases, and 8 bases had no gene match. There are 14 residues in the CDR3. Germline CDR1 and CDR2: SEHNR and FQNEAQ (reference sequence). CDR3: CASRMSGTEDTQYF. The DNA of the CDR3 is TGTGCCAGCAGGATGAGCGGGACGGAAGATACGCAGTATTTT.

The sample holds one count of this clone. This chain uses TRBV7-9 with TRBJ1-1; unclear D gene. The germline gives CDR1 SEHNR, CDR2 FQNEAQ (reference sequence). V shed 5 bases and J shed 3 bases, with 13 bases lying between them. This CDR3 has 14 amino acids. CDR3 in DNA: TGTGCCAGCAGCAACGGACTGGAGGACACTGAAGCTTTCTTT. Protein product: CASSNGLEDTEAFF.

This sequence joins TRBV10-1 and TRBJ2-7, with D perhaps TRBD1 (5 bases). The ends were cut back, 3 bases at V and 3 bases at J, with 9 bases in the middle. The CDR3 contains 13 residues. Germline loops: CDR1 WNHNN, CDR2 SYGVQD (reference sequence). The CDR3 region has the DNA TGCGCCAGCAGTGACCCAGGGCGCTACGAGCAGTACTTC. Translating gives CASSDPGRYEQYF.